The clone carrying this T cell receptor (beta chain) was seen a single time. This entry comes from a study of blood T cell repertoires in COVID-19. Looking at the study overall: Whether acute or convalescent, the COVID-19 samples came from the United States, Italy and Spain. From T cells, B-cell-depleted T cells, or PBMCs came the material, which was cDNA or gDNA.

In the study's own analysis: From reference gene primer amplification, estimates of nucleated cell counts were derived. Some clones are missing from TCRdb's copy, which holds only in-frame ones; the method was immunoSEQ multiplex PCR. That table is the source of V, J and clone size, and D and trimming were worked out from the DNA. The data show tens of thousands of clones, over 80% seen once. This sequence originates from a human donor with active COVID-19. The donor label of this sample is uncertain. Sequenced sample: peripheral blood.

DNA for the CDR3: TGTGCCAGCAGCTTGGGAAAGCCCAACACTGAAGCTTTCTTT. The encoded protein is CASSLGKPNTEAFF. The V gene is TRBV5-4, the J gene TRBJ1-1; D remains unclear. Between the trimmed V and J ends, which lost 0 bases and 2 bases, there was a span of 8 bases. Germline CDR1 reads SGHNT; CDR2 reads YYREEE (reference sequence). The CDR3 has 14 amino acids.